Listed here is a single T cell receptor (beta chain). Its specificity is unknown. This record comes from a study of early T cells in non-severe SARS-CoV-2 infection. The wider study: Sequenced material consisted of bulk RNA (from unsorted whole blood), and chains were unpaired. Study-wide results and caveats: VDJdb-based matching was biased toward anti-spike CD8 responses and missed private and CD4 specificities.

V dropped 3 bases and J dropped 5 bases, with 13 bases sitting between them. Germline-derived CDR1 and CDR2 are SGHRS and YFSETQ. This CDR3 is 14 amino acids long. The library protocol tagged individual cDNA molecules with unique molecular identifiers. TCRdb re-called the 5' RACE reads with MiXCR, one entry per CDR3 protein. The sample gives 100,000 to 150,000 distinct CDR3 sequences, more than 13% of which show up once; 21% is in the top ten. Sequences were obtained from whole blood. The chain combines TRBV5-1 with TRBJ2-3; unclear D gene. This clonotype was obtained from an adult who was a healthcare worker with PCR-confirmed SARS-CoV-2 infection or an uninfected control (not recorded which). The CDR3 loop reads CASSSGMRIDTQYF. CDR3 nucleotides: TGCGCCAGCAGCTCGGGCATGCGGATAGATACGCAGTATTTT. Looking up the rest from reference TRBV5-1 and TRBJ2-3 gives the full variable domain: KAGVTQTPRYLIKTRGQQVTLSCSPISGHRSVSWYQQTPGQGLQFLFEYFSETQRNKGNFPGRFSGRQFSNSRSEMNVSTLELGDSALYLCASSSGMRIDTQYFGPGTRLTVL.